This T cell receptor beta chain was sequenced during a study of blood T cell repertoires in COVID-19. Measured with immunoSEQ multiplex PCR; TCRdb has only the in-frame clones, and not every one. Found here are 110,000 to 150,000 clones, more than 75% of them singletons; the top ten hold roughly 13%. This receptor was obtained from a man aged 80 or over with acute or convalescent COVID-19. The specimen sequenced was peripheral blood.

The chain's CDR3 is CASSQEAGGQETQYF. As DNA, the CDR3 is TGTGCCAGCAGCCAAGAAGCGGGGGGCCAAGAGACCCAGTACTTC. The chain carries TRBV4-2 and TRBJ2-5, with TRBD2 identical over 9 bases. With V trimmed by 0 bases and J by 1 base, 0 bases remained unmatched. Germline CDR1 and CDR2: LGHNA and YNFKEQ. The CDR3 totals 15 residues.